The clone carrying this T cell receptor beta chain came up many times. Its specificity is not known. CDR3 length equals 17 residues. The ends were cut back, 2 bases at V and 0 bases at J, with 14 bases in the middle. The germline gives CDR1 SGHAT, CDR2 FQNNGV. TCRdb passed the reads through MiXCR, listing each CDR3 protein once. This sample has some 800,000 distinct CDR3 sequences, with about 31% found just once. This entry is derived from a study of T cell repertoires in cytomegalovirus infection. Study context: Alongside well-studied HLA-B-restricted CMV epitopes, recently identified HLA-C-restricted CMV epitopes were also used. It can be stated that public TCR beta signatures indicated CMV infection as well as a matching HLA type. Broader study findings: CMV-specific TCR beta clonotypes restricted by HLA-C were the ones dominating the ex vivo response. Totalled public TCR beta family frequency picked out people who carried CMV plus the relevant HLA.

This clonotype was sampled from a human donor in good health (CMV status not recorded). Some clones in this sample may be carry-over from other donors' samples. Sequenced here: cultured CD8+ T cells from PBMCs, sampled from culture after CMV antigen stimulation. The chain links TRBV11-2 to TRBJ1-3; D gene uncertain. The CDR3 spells CASSLFSRTSSGNTIYF. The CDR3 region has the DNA TGTGCCAGCAGCTTATTCTCTCGAACCAGCTCTGGAAACACCATATATTTT. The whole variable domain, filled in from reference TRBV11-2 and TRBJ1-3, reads EAGVAQSPRYKIIEKRQSVAFWCNPISGHATLYWYQQILGQGPKLLIQFQNNGVVDDSQLPKDRFSAERLKGVDSTLKIQPAKLEDSAVYLCASSLFSRTSSGNTIYFGEGSWLTVV.